This T cell receptor (beta chain) was captured by sequencing in a study of blood T cells in healthy people across ages. With a J-beta primer mix and a sample-barcoded 5' primer, a second PCR ran roughly 6 to 11 cycles. TCRdb re-called the 5' RACE reads with MiXCR, one entry per CDR3 protein. The sample lists 1.5 million to 2 million distinct CDR3 sequences; just under 50% were seen once. Unmatched junction bases numbered 5, after V lost 4 bases and J lost 10 bases. The CDR3 is 14 residues long. Germline V gene lookup returns CDR1 MGHDK and CDR2 SYGVNS. The source is a woman in her forties in good health. This chain uses TRBV25-1 with TRBJ2-1; 12 positions match TRBD2. The sequencing input was blood. CDR3 region: CASSGSLAGGEQFF. CDR3 DNA: TGTGCCAGCAGTGGGAGCCTAGCGGGGGGGGAGCAGTTCTTC. The entire variable domain, with the rest obtained from reference TRBV25-1 and TRBJ2-1, is as follows: EADIYQTPRYLVIGTGKKITLECSQTMGHDKMYWYQQDPGMELHLIHYSYGVNSTEKGDLSSESTVSRIRTEHFPLTLESARPSHTSQYLCASSGSLAGGEQFFGPGTRLTVL.